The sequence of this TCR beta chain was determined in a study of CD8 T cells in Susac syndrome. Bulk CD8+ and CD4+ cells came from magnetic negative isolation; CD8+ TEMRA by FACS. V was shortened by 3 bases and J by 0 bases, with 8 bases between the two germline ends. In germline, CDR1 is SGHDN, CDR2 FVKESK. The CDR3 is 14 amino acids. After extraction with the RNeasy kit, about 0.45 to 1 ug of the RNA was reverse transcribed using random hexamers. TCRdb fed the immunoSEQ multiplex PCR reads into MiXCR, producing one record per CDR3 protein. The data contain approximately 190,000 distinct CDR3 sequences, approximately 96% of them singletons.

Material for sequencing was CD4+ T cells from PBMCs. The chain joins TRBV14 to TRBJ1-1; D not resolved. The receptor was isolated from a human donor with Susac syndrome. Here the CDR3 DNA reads TGTGCCAGCAGCCACGGCGCAGTGAACACTGAAGCTTTCTTT. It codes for CASSHGAVNTEAFF.